Listed below are T cell receptor beta chains from one sample, sequenced in a study of PD-1 blockade in classical Hodgkin lymphoma. Method: immunoSEQ multiplex PCR; TCRdb's copy keeps in-frame clones and lacks some. The sample carries roughly 81,000 clones, 80% to 95% recorded once. This material consisted of peripheral blood mononuclear cells (PBMCs), taken before the second cycle of nivolumab. All receptors derive from a human donor with classical Hodgkin lymphoma. CDR3s include the opening cysteine and the closing phenylalanine or tryptophan. The order of the fields is J gene, V gene, D gene, clone size, CDR3 DNA, CDR3 protein. D genes are given only for firm matches. Size is omitted from some rows. Given values are once, few, many or a class for expanded clones.

TRBJ1-5 TRBV11-2 TRBD1 . TGTGCCAGCAGCGCCGGGACAGGGTACCAGCCCCAGCATTTT CASSAGTGYQPQHF
TRBJ1-4 TRBV5-1 . once TGCGCCAGCAGCATCCCCCGAGGGGGGGAAAAACTGTTTTTT CASSIPRGGEKLFF
TRBJ1-1 TRBV28 . few TGTGCCAGCAGCCTGTGGGGGAACACTGAAGCTTTCTTT CASSLWGNTEAFF
TRBJ2-1 TRBV28 TRBD2 . TGTGCCAGCACCCTAATGGGGACTAGATTTTCGGATGAGCAGTTCTTC CASTLMGTRFSDEQFF
TRBJ1-1 TRBV5-6 . . TGTGCCAGCAGATACACGACCGGGGGCACTGAAGCTTTCTTT CASRYTTGGTEAFF
TRBJ2-2 TRBV9 . . TGTGCCAGCAGCGTAGGATGGCGTGTGACAGGACTCACCGGGGAGCTGTTTTTT CASSVGWRVTGLTGELFF
TRBJ2-1 TRBV10-1 TRBD2 once TGCGCCAGCAGTGAGACCCTGGGCGGGAGCGCCAGGAATGAGCAGTTCTTC CASSETLGGSARNEQFF
TRBJ1-1 TRBV30 . . TGTGCCTGGTCGAATTTCGGGGCTTCTTATTCTGAAGCTTTCTTT CAWSNFGASYSEAFF
TRBJ1-2 TRBV7-6 . . TGTGCCAGCAGCGCCCGTCGGAACTATGGCTACACCTTC CASSARRNYGYTF
TRBJ2-7 TRBV5-5 TRBD2 . TGTGCCAGCAGCTTTAGACTAGCGTCCGGGGGGGAGCAGTACTTC CASSFRLASGGEQYF
TRBJ2-7 TRBV21-1 . . TGTGCCAGCCAGGTTCCTAGCGGGGTCAGGAGCTCCTACGAGCAGTACTTC CASQVPSGVRSSYEQYF
TRBJ2-7 TRBV7-2 . . TGTGCCAGCAGCTTAGATGGGGGGAGCTCCTACGAGCAGTACTTC CASSLDGGSSYEQYF
TRBJ1-2 TRBV20-1 TRBD1 once TGCAGTGCTTGGACAGGGGAGGGCTACACCTTC CSAWTGEGYTF
TRBJ2-7 TRBV11-2 . . TGTGCCAGCACCCTCGGGACGCCCTTCACCTACGAGCAGTACTTC CASTLGTPFTYEQYF
TRBJ2-5 TRBV18 . few TGTGCCAGCTCACGCTCTAATAACCGGGAAGAGACCCAGTACTTC CASSRSNNREETQYF
TRBJ1-4 TRBV11-2 . once TGTGCCAGCAGCCAAATTGGACAGAGAACAACTAATGAAAAACTGTTTTTT CASSQIGQRTTNEKLFF
TRBJ2-5 TRBV5-1 . once TGCGCCAGCAGCCCCAGGGGAGGAGAGACCCAGTACTTC CASSPRGGETQYF
TRBJ2-7 TRBV4-1 . . TGCGCCAGCAGCCAAGAGAGGGGGGGAGCCGGGTACGAGCAGTACTTC CASSQERGGAGYEQYF
TRBJ1-1 TRBV6-5 . . TGTGCCAGCACCCAGACTTTTTCGTCAAGGGGAGCTTTCTTT CASTQTFSSRGAFF
TRBJ2-3 TRBV10-1 TRBD2 few TGCGCCAGCAGTCAGCGGGAGTTCGTAGATACGCAGTATTTT CASSQREFVDTQYF
TRBJ1-2 TRBV6-5 . . TGTGCCAGCAGTTACTCGGGGCAGTCCTATGGCTACACCTTC CASSYSGQSYGYTF
TRBJ2-7 TRBV7-7 TRBD2 . TGTGCCAGCAGCCCTACCGGGACTACCGAGCAGTACTTC CASSPTGTTEQYF
TRBJ1-5 TRBV6-5 TRBD1 . TGTGCCAGCAGTTACTCAGGGGGCGCGGATCAGCCCCAGCATTTT CASSYSGGADQPQHF
TRBJ1-2 TRBV30 . . TGTGCCTGGAGCCTCGGGACGTTAAACTATGGCTACACCTTC CAWSLGTLNYGYTF
TRBJ2-3 TRBV25-1 TRBD2 . TGTGCCAGCAGCCCCGACCGGGCGGGAGAACCGGCAGATACGCAGTATTTT CASSPDRAGEPADTQYF
TRBJ1-4 TRBV9 TRBD1 . TGTGCCAGCAGCGTAGATGGGACAGATAATGAAAAACTGTTTTTT CASSVDGTDNEKLFF
TRBJ2-3 TRBV28 . . TGTGCCAGCAGTCCCCAGGGACGCTCCTCCACAGATACGCAGTATTTT CASSPQGRSSTDTQYF
TRBJ2-3 TRBV2 TRBD1 . TGTGCCAGCAGTGAAGCGCCCAGGACAGGAATTCAGCAGTATTTT CASSEAPRTGIQQYF
TRBJ2-3 TRBV9 TRBD1 . TGTGCCAGCACCCGGCATACAGGGGGTAAAGATACGCAGTATTTT CASTRHTGGKDTQYF
TRBJ1-4 TRBV7-8 . . TGTGCCAGCAGCTTATTTAGAGGGGCAGGACGGAATGAAAAACTGTTTTTT CASSLFRGAGRNEKLFF
TRBJ2-3 TRBV5-4 . . TGTGCCAGCAGCCGCCAAACAGATACGCAGTATTTT CASSRQTDTQYF